The 14 T cell receptor beta chains reported below all come from one sample, sequenced in a study of T cell changes during pregnancy in multiple sclerosis. Repertoires were generated with immunoSEQ multiplex PCR, while TCRdb's copy carries only in-frame clones and drops some. The repertoire holds more than 45,000 clones, with around 92% as singletons. Sequenced material: CD4+ T cells from peripheral blood mononuclear cells, taken after pregnancy. Source of these receptors: a female donor with multiple sclerosis, enrolled in a pregnancy study.

This sequence joins TRBV5-1 and TRBJ1-4; 8 nucleotides align to TRBD1. V dropped 5 bases and J dropped 4; count of bases not matched to a gene: 7. The CDR3 sequence is 15 residues long. Germline lookup yields CDR1 SGHRS and CDR2 YFSETQ. The CDR3 spells CASRTGQGFNEKLFF. In DNA, the CDR3 is TGCGCCAGCAGGACCGGACAGGGCTTTAATGAAAAACTGTTTTTT. Full variable domain (outside the CDR3, taken from reference TRBV5-1 and TRBJ1-4): KAGVTQTPRYLIKTRGQQVTLSCSPISGHRSVSWYQQTPGQGLQFLFEYFSETQRNKGNFPGRFSGRQFSNSRSEMNVSTLELGDSALYLCASRTGQGFNEKLFFGSGTQLSVL.

V is TRBV20-1 and J is TRBJ2-7; no reliable D call. With 1 base removed from V and 6 bases from J, the gap between germline ends came to 7 bases. CDR1 and CDR2 from the germline V gene are DFQATT and SNEGSKA (reference sequence). This CDR3 has 11 residues. CDR3 coding DNA: TGCAGTGCTAGAGTAACTACCGAGCAGTACTTC. Translated, it gives CSARVTTEQYF.

The V and J genes are TRBV7-9 and TRBJ1-1; D ambiguous. V was shortened by 3 bases and J by 1 base, with 12 bases between the two germline ends. The V gene's germline CDR1 is SEHNR and CDR2 FQNEAQ (reference sequence). This CDR3 is built from 15 residues. CDR3 residues: CASSFQRSKNTEAFF. In nucleotides, the CDR3 is TGTGCCAGCAGCTTCCAGCGTTCTAAGAACACTGAAGCTTTCTTT.

In this sample, this clone turned up a few times. The chain combines TRBV7-3 with TRBJ2-1, with TRBD2 matching 7 bases. Germline CDR1 is SGHTA and CDR2 is FQGTGA. CDR3 size: 15 residues. V dropped 5 bases and J dropped 9; count of bases not matched to a gene: 13. CDR3 amino acids: CASSDGTTWGGEQFF. The DNA for the CDR3 is TGTGCCAGCAGCGACGGGACTACATGGGGGGGTGAGCAGTTCTTC.

This chain links TRBV6-6 with TRBJ1-2, with D possibly being TRBD1 (5 bases). V lost 4 bases to trimming and J lost 1 base, with 13 bases between them. The germline V gene encodes CDR1 MNHNY and CDR2 SVGAGI (reference sequence). The CDR3 sequence is 15 residues long. Written as DNA, the CDR3 is TGTGCCAGCAGTTCACACCCTCAGGGTAACTATGGCTACACCTTC. It specifies CASSSHPQGNYGYTF.

V and J are TRBV6-5 and TRBJ2-3, with TRBD2 matching over 9 bases. The V gene's germline CDR1 is MNHEY and CDR2 SVGAGI. This CDR3 is 14 amino acids long. V lost 8 bases, J lost 5 bases, and 8 bases stayed unmatched. CDR3: CASGGRGGRDTQYF. The CDR3 bases are TGTGCCAGCGGCGGGAGGGGGGGACGAGATACGCAGTATTTT.

The chain combines TRBV11-2 with TRBJ2-7; D remains ambiguous. Per the germline V gene, CDR1 is SGHAT and CDR2 is FQNNGV. The CDR3 sequence is 14 residues long. Trimming left V 1 base short and J 3 bases short, with 10 bases between. The chain's CDR3 is CASSLGTVYYEQYF. CDR3 coding DNA: TGTGCCAGCAGCTTAGGAACAGTTTACTACGAGCAGTACTTC.

Points on this clone: Other DNA variants within this sample encode the same CDR3. This rearrangement joins TRBV9 to TRBJ2-5; TRBD1 agrees at 7 bases. The CDR3 loop spans 14 amino acids. With 3 bases clipped from V and 4 bases from J, the junction kept 6 bases outside the gene matches. CDR1 and CDR2 (germline): SGDLS, YYNGEE. The DNA for the CDR3 is TGTGCCAGCAGCGGAAGACAGGGTAGAGAGACCCAGTACTTC. Its protein product is CASSGRQGRETQYF.

There are a few counts of this clone. V usage is TRBV9 and J usage is TRBJ1-4; no clear D. This CDR3 has 16 amino acids. Germline CDR1 reads SGDLS; CDR2 reads YYNGEE. The V end was cut by 3 bases, the J end by 7 bases, with 19 bases between. In nucleotides, the CDR3 is TGTGCCAGCAGCGAGACATCGGGCCAGGCGGGTGAAAAACTGTTTTTT. As protein: CASSETSGQAGEKLFF.

The V gene is TRBV7-9, the J gene TRBJ2-1; 9 nucleotides align to TRBD1. Germline CDR1 and CDR2: SEHNR and FQNEAQ (reference sequence). J gave up 10 bases and V 1 base, and 11 bases lay outside the gene matches. The CDR3 has 16 amino acids. The CDR3: CASSLGPGQGLGEQFF. The CDR3 bases are TGTGCCAGCAGCTTAGGACCCGGACAGGGGCTCGGCGAGCAGTTCTTC.

J is TRBJ2-7 and V is TRBV6-5, with a weak D call TRBD2 (5 bases). The V gene lost 7 bases and the J gene lost 3 bases, with 13 bases spanning the gap. Germline V gene lookup returns CDR1 MNHEY and CDR2 SVGAGI. The CDR3 contains 13 residues. CDR3 DNA sequence: TGTGCCAGCAACGGTTTCGGGAACTACGAGCAGTACTTC. It translates to CASNGFGNYEQYF.

The genes are TRBV11-3 and TRBJ2-1; 8 bases map to TRBD2. CDR3 length: 19 residues. Germline trimming cut 0 bases from V and 0 bases from J; bases unmatched to any gene: 10. The germline V gene has CDR1 SGHNT and CDR2 YENEEA. CDR3 coding DNA: TGTGCCAGCAGCTTAGATCGCGTAACTAGCGGTAGCTCCTACAATGAGCAGTTCTTC. Translating it yields CASSLDRVTSGSSYNEQFF.

CDR3: CASSLLGQADSNTEAFF. The DNA for the CDR3 is TGTGCCAGCTCACTACTCGGACAGGCAGATTCGAACACTGAAGCTTTCTTT. The J gene is TRBJ1-1, the V gene TRBV18; 7 nucleotides match TRBD1. V was clipped by 4 bases and J by 1 base; unmatched bases: 12. The CDR3 consists of 17 residues. Germline loops: CDR1 KGHSH, CDR2 LQKENI. The full variable domain, in which reference TRBV18 and TRBJ1-1 provide the parts outside the CDR3, is NAGVMQNPRHLVRRRGQEARLRCSPMKGHSHVYWYRQLPEEGLKFMVYLQKENIIDESGMPKERFSAEFPKEGPSILRIQQVVRGDSAAYFCASSLLGQADSNTEAFFGQGTRLTVV.

CDR3 sequence reads: CASRPGTGAYEQYF. Here the CDR3 DNA reads TGTGCCAGCAGACCCGGGACAGGGGCCTACGAGCAGTACTTC. The V and J genes are TRBV7-9 and TRBJ2-7; 10 bases are shared with TRBD1. Trimming removed 6 bases from V and 2 bases from J; junction bases left unmatched: 4. The CDR3 contains 14 residues. Germline loops: CDR1 SEHNR, CDR2 FQNEAQ (reference sequence).